This T cell receptor (beta chain) was captured by sequencing in a study of T-cell reconstitution after alpha-beta-depleted transplantation in children. Per the germline V gene, CDR1 is DFQATT and CDR2 is SNEGSKA (reference sequence). V lost 2 bases to trimming and J lost 1 base, with 8 bases between them. The CDR3 is made up of 13 amino acids. Researchers prepared the TCRbeta library using unique molecular identifiers, the study reports. TCRdb reprocessed the PCR reads with MiXCR, giving one entry per CDR3 protein. The table includes about 600,000 distinct CDR3 sequences, about 10% detected once. The TCR sequence derives from a human donor who donated a stem cell graft to a child with acute myeloid leukemia. The sequenced sample was PBMCs from the stem cell graft donor, obtained from the stem cell graft. The rearrangement joins TRBV20-1 to TRBJ1-1; no firm D call. CDR3 protein: CSARRESNTEAFF. The CDR3 DNA is TGCAGTGCTAGAAGGGAGTCGAACACTGAAGCTTTCTTT.